A selection of T cell receptor beta chains follows, all from one sample in a study of T cell responses to AZD1222 COVID-19 vaccine. The table came from immunoSEQ multiplex PCR; TCRdb's copy has only in-frame clones and leaves some out. The table shows approximately 150,000 clones, with about 90% occurring only once. The source material was peripheral blood, sampled on day 0 of AZD1222 vaccination. The receptors were sampled from an adult in good health. The CDR3 runs from the conserved cysteine through the conserved F or W. The D gene is left open where the match is weak. Clone size is stated in some rows and not others, as once, few, many or a class when expanded.

j_call v_call d_call clone_size cdr3_aa cdr3_nt
TRBJ2-1 TRBV3-1/TRBV3-2 TRBD2 . CASSYHKTLAGGPINEQFF TGTGCCAGCAGCTACCACAAAACCCTAGCGGGAGGGCCAATAAATGAGCAGTTCTTC
TRBJ2-1 TRBV6-5 TRBD2 . CASSYSGGSYNEQFF TGTGCCAGCAGTTACAGCGGGGGTTCCTACAATGAGCAGTTCTTC
TRBJ2-5 TRBV19 . . CASSIGFFGLAGETQYF TGTGCCAGTAGTATCGGCTTTTTCGGCCTAGCTGGCGAGACCCAGTACTTC
TRBJ2-1 TRBV4-2 TRBD2 . CASSRLPGRESYNEQFF TGTGCCAGCAGCAGACTCCCAGGGCGGGAGTCCTACAATGAGCAGTTCTTC
TRBJ2-3 TRBV7-2 . . CASSLDWTAILDTQYF TGTGCCAGCAGCTTGGATTGGACAGCTATATTAGATACGCAGTATTTT
TRBJ2-1 TRBV7-6 TRBD2 . CASRGLAGGGAYNEQFF TGTGCCAGCAGGGGGCTAGCGGGAGGGGGAGCCTACAATGAGCAGTTCTTC
TRBJ1-2 TRBV5-8 . . CASSTHHRHGYTF TGTGCCAGCAGCACCCACCACCGTCATGGCTACACCTTC
TRBJ2-7 TRBV5-1 . . CASSLEEGLSGLSYEQYF TGCGCCAGCAGCTTGGAAGAGGGCCTTAGCGGACTATCCTACGAGCAGTACTTC
TRBJ2-7 TRBV6-1 . . CASSKQQGYEQYF TGTGCCAGCAGTAAGCAGCAGGGCTACGAGCAGTACTTC
TRBJ2-1 TRBV6-2/TRBV6-3 . . CASSYRAEQFF TGTGCCAGCAGTTACAGAGCTGAGCAGTTCTTC
TRBJ1-2 TRBV7-8 TRBD1 . CASSPRTGRNYGYTF TGTGCCAGCAGCCCGCGGACAGGGAGGAACTATGGCTACACCTTC
TRBJ1-3 TRBV7-9 TRBD1 . CASSLLRNTGVRNTIYF TGTGCCAGCAGCTTACTCCGAAATACAGGGGTCAGGAACACCATATATTTT
TRBJ1-5 TRBV4-2 . . CASSHGSGDGNQPQHF TGTGCCAGCAGCCATGGGTCGGGGGACGGCAATCAGCCCCAGCATTTT
TRBJ2-7 TRBV10-2 . . CASSETGLSYEQYF TGCGCCAGCAGTGAAACAGGGCTATCCTACGAGCAGTACTTC
TRBJ2-7 TRBV28 . . CASSRSGVYEQYF TGTGCCAGCAGTAGGTCAGGGGTTTACGAGCAGTACTTC
TRBJ2-7 TRBV27 . . CASSLGGGAIYEQYF TGTGCCAGCAGTTTAGGTGGGGGAGCCATCTACGAGCAGTACTTC
TRBJ2-7 TRBV27 TRBD2 . CASSYAGGSEQYF TGTGCCAGCAGTTACGCGGGAGGGAGCGAGCAGTACTTC
TRBJ2-2 TRBV19 . . CASSIGTLGLGGELFF TGTGCCAGTAGTATTGGGACCCTGGGTTTGGGCGGGGAGCTGTTTTTT
TRBJ1-2 TRBV28 TRBD1 . CASSLDRGLGYTF TGTGCCAGCAGCTTAGACAGGGGGCTCGGCTACACCTTC
TRBJ1-2 TRBV9 TRBD1 once CASSVATGNYGYTF TGTGCCAGCAGCGTAGCGACAGGGAACTATGGCTACACCTTC
TRBJ2-3 TRBV27 TRBD2 . CASSFSRLARSTDTQYF TGTGCCAGCAGTTTTTCGAGACTAGCGAGAAGCACAGATACGCAGTATTTT
TRBJ1-3 TRBV21-1 . . CASSKKRLLWENTIYF TGTGCCAGCAGCAAGAAAAGGCTCCTATGGGAAAACACCATATATTTT
TRBJ1-6 TRBV10-2 . . CASKVGQGGNSPLHF TGCGCCAGCAAAGTCGGGCAGGGCGGCAATTCACCCCTCCACTTT